The entry below gives a single TCR beta chain sequence along with its context. Its target is not known. At one boundary the junction diverges from the germline segment, which might be a read error. This specimen belongs to a study of tumor-infiltrating lymphocytes in primary liver carcinoma. Study results and caveats: Significantly larger top-250-clone fractions were found in tumors than in blood (p = 0.039).

The template, around 520 ng total RNA, yielded TCR beta cDNA made with a constant-region primer. Researchers made the TCR beta libraries by running three nested multiplex PCR rounds with slightly modified ARM-PCR. TRBV1-TRBV30 forward primers and a C-beta reverse primer were used in the first two PCR rounds, which each ran for approximately 10 cycles. TCRdb independently ran MiXCR on the multiplex PCR reads; one entry per CDR3 protein. The data hold some 43,000 distinct CDR3 sequences, with just over 70% observed a single time. Unsorted bulk tissue, about 18-32 mg of it, served as the source for co-extraction of RNA and DNA. The CDR3 sequence is 12 residues long. CDR1 is SGHNT, CDR2 YYREEE, per germline (reference sequence).

The chain recombines TRBV5-4 with TRBJ1-3, with D unresolved. The sequence came from a man in his forties with primary liver carcinoma and hepatitis B virus infection. The sample was liver tumor tissue from sampling region 5. Subset of the sample: tumor region T5, tumor centre. The CDR3 spells CASSLTGNIIYF. DNA for the CDR3: TGTGCCAGCAGCCTGACGGGAAACATCATATATTTT.